Below are 3 T cell receptor beta chains sequenced from a single sample in a study of lymphopenia after photon versus proton radiotherapy. Using immunoSEQ multiplex PCR, the repertoire was profiled, and TCRdb retains in-frame clones only, with some absent. The sample has more than 25,000 clones; about 83% are singletons. Sequences were derived from peripheral blood, sampled from a patient treated with proton-based radiotherapy. The receptors originated from an older woman with cholangiocarcinoma. Some clones in this sample may be carry-over from other donors' samples.

CDR3 amino acids: CAISESLPSGRYNEQFF. The CDR3, as DNA: TGTGCCATCAGTGAGTCGCTGCCTAGCGGGAGGTATAATGAGCAGTTCTTC. The V gene is TRBV10-3, the J gene TRBJ2-1; 11 positions agree with TRBD2. Per the germline V gene, CDR1 is ENHRY and CDR2 is SYGVKD. The CDR3 consists of 17 residues. After removal of 0 bases from V and 7 bases from J, the junction contained 8 bases not matched to a gene.

The rearrangement joins TRBV7-9 to TRBJ1-5; a possible D gene is TRBD1 (6 bases). Germline V gives CDR1 SEHNR, CDR2 FQNEAQ (reference sequence). Trimming stripped 4 bases from V and 4 bases from J, with 14 bases between. The length of the CDR3 is 15 residues. The CDR3 DNA follows: TGTGCCAGCAGCTCTCCGGGACACCCTAATCAGCCCCAGCATTTT. Translating it yields CASSSPGHPNQPQHF.

This clone came up many times. This sequence joins TRBV7-2 and TRBJ1-4; D perhaps matches TRBD1 (5 bases). Germline CDR1 reads SGHTA; CDR2 reads FQGNSA. The CDR3 sequence is 16 residues long. Trimming left V 5 bases short and J 2 bases short, with 15 bases between. The CDR3, as DNA: TGTGCCAGCAGCCCCAGGCGGGGGGTCACTAATGAAAAACTGTTTTTT. Translation: CASSPRRGVTNEKLFF. The entire variable domain, with the rest obtained from reference TRBV7-2 and TRBJ1-4, is as follows: GAGVSQSPSNKVTEKGKDVELRCDPISGHTALYWYRQSLGQGLEFLIYFQGNSAPDKSGLPSDRFSAERTGGSVSTLTIQRTQQEDSAVYLCASSPRRGVTNEKLFFGSGTQLSVL.